The clone carrying this T cell receptor beta chain is a singleton in its sample. What it binds is unknown. Trimming left V 1 base short and J 2 bases short, with 8 bases between. CDR1 and CDR2 from the germline V gene are SGHTA and FQGNSA. The CDR3 has 14 residues. The data derive from a study of cytomegalovirus exposure and HLA in healthy donors. 60 Vbeta and 13 Jbeta primers were used in PCR. Only in-frame clones appear in the TCRdb table, and some are missing; sequencing was by immunoSEQ multiplex PCR. The sample shows 100,000 to 120,000 clones, under 85% of them seen only once. Study-wide results and limits: In a later analysis, most CMV-associated TCR beta chains appeared HLA-restricted.

The chain couples TRBV7-2 to TRBJ2-5; TRBD2 might be the D (5 bases). The material sequenced was PBMCs. The source of this sequence is a man aged 18-30 years in good health and CMV-seronegative. The CDR3 is CASSLGGLQETQYF. CDR3 sequence (DNA): TGTGCCAGCAGCTTAGGAGGGCTACAAGAGACCCAGTACTTC. Variable domain in full (rest from reference TRBV7-2 and TRBJ2-5): GAGVSQSPSNKVTEKGKDVELRCDPISGHTALYWYRQSLGQGLEFLIYFQGNSAPDKSGLPSDRFSAERTGGSVSTLTIQRTQQEDSAVYLCASSLGGLQETQYFGPGTRLLVL.